These T cell receptor beta chains were read from a single sample in a study of CD8 T cells in Susac syndrome. TCRdb processed the immunoSEQ multiplex PCR reads anew with MiXCR; each CDR3 protein has one entry. Of approximately 190,000 distinct CDR3 sequences detected, roughly 94% appear once; the ten largest clones hold around 0.16%. Sequencing was done on a sample of CD8+ T cells from PBMCs. Receptor source: a human donor with Susac syndrome. The CDR3 runs from the conserved cysteine through the conserved F or W. The order of the fields is clone size, CDR3 length, D gene, J gene, V gene, CDR3 protein, CDR3 DNA. D genes are given only for firm matches. The listing skips clone size in some rows; elsewhere it reads once, few, many or a size class.

>NA|12|NA|TRBJ2-3|TRBV7-6
CASSLRADTQYF
TGTGCCAGCAGCTTAAGGGCAGATACGCAGTATTTT
>NA|13|TRBD2|TRBJ2-5|TRBV20-1
CSARASGQETQYF
TGCAGTGCTAGGGCTAGCGGCCAAGAGACCCAGTACTTC
>NA|14|TRBD1|TRBJ2-1|TRBV10-3
CAISRTGTYNEQFF
TGTGCCATCAGCAGGACAGGCACCTACAATGAGCAGTTCTTC
>NA|15|NA|TRBJ2-1|TRBV2
CASSDPGNSYNEQFF
TGTGCCAGCAGTGACCCAGGGAACTCCTACAATGAGCAGTTCTTC
>NA|18|NA|TRBJ2-4|TRBV5-8
CASSLGGQLGGTKNIQYF
TGTGCCAGCAGCCTTGGTGGCCAGCTTGGAGGGACCAAAAACATTCAGTACTTC
>NA|16|NA|TRBJ2-4|TRBV13
CASSYLTQGAKNIQYF
TGTGCCAGCAGCTACCTGACACAGGGAGCCAAAAACATTCAGTACTTC
>NA|15|TRBD2|TRBJ2-1|TRBV4-1
CASSPIGTSFDEQFF
TGCGCCAGCAGTCCGATTGGGACTAGCTTCGATGAGCAGTTCTTC
>NA|14|NA|TRBJ2-1|TRBV3-1
CASSQVKSYNEQFF
TGTGCCAGCAGCCAAGTCAAATCATACAATGAGCAGTTCTTC
>NA|14|NA|TRBJ2-1|TRBV7-2
CASSLVGGWDEQFF
TGTGCCAGCAGCTTAGTCGGTGGGTGGGATGAGCAGTTCTTC
>NA|14|TRBD2|TRBJ2-7|TRBV25-1
CASSRSGLEGEQYF
TGTGCCAGCAGTAGAAGCGGACTAGAGGGCGAGCAGTACTTC
>NA|16|NA|TRBJ2-3|TRBV5-6
CASSRNTWGRDDTQYF
TGTGCCAGCAGCCGCAATACATGGGGCAGGGACGATACGCAGTATTTT
>NA|12|NA|TRBJ2-7|TRBV7-9
CASSPAPSEQYF
TGTGCCAGCAGCCCCGCCCCTTCGGAGCAGTACTTC
>NA|11|NA|TRBJ2-3|TRBV20-1
CSAPLGNTQYF
TGCAGTGCCCCTTTGGGAAATACGCAGTATTTT
>NA|16|NA|TRBJ2-2|TRBV20-1
CSARDIRGPNTGELFF
TGCAGTGCTAGAGATATCCGGGGACCGAACACCGGGGAGCTGTTTTTT
>NA|15|TRBD1|TRBJ2-7|TRBV3-1
CASSQDRGQGYEQYF
TGTGCCAGCAGCCAAGATCGCGGACAGGGATACGAGCAGTACTTC
>NA|13|NA|TRBJ1-2|TRBV6-5
CASSSGPPYGYTF
TGTGCCAGCAGCTCGGGTCCCCCCTATGGCTACACCTTC
>NA|15|TRBD2|TRBJ2-3|TRBV15
CATSMGLAGSDTQYF
TGTGCCACCAGTATGGGACTAGCGGGATCAGATACGCAGTATTTT
>NA|15|NA|TRBJ2-7|TRBV7-8
CASSLAGIDSYEQYF
TGTGCCAGCAGCTTAGCGGGAATTGACTCCTACGAGCAGTACTTC
>NA|16|NA|TRBJ2-4|TRBV11-2
CASSSQRHHRGNIQYF
TGTGCCAGCAGCTCCCAGAGACACCATCGGGGAAACATTCAGTACTTC
>NA|11|NA|TRBJ2-5|TRBV28
CASSRSVAQYF
TGTGCCAGCAGTCGATCAGTGGCCCAGTACTTC
>NA|14|NA|TRBJ1-2|TRBV28
CASSLSPDDYGYTF
TGTGCCAGCAGTTTATCACCGGACGACTATGGCTACACCTTC
>NA|13|NA|TRBJ1-4|TRBV3-1
CASRTGYNEKLFF
TGTGCCAGCAGGACAGGATATAATGAAAAACTGTTTTTT
>NA|15|TRBD1|TRBJ1-4|TRBV4-1
CASSLQTGSDEKLFF
TGCGCCAGCAGCCTCCAGACAGGGTCGGATGAAAAACTGTTTTTT
>few|14|NA|TRBJ2-3|TRBV7-3
CASSSRGSTDTQYF
TGTGCCAGCAGCTCCCGGGGGAGCACAGATACGCAGTATTTT
>NA|12|NA|TRBJ1-2|TRBV27
CASRTEFYGYTF
TGTGCCAGCCGGACAGAATTCTATGGCTACACCTTC
>once|14|NA|TRBJ2-7|TRBV27
CASSPSPTAYEQYF
TGTGCCAGCAGTCCCTCGCCCACAGCCTACGAGCAGTACTTC
>NA|12|NA|TRBJ1-1|TRBV10-3
CAISGGNTEAFF
TGTGCCATCAGTGGTGGGAACACTGAAGCTTTCTTT
>NA|10|NA|TRBJ2-7|TRBV29-1
CSVDAGGQYF
TGCAGCGTCGATGCAGGCGGGCAGTACTTC
>NA|14|NA|TRBJ2-7|TRBV20-1
CSGSRDAAIYEQYF
TGCAGTGGATCCCGGGACGCAGCAATCTACGAGCAGTACTTC
>NA|12|NA|TRBJ2-3|TRBV20-1
CSAANSYDTQYF
TGCAGTGCAGCTAACAGCTACGATACGCAGTATTTT
>once|16|TRBD2|TRBJ2-2|TRBV5-1
CASSTSGRLNTGELFF
TGCGCCAGCTCGACTAGCGGGAGATTAAACACCGGGGAGCTGTTTTTT
>NA|15|NA|TRBJ2-1|TRBV24-1
CATSDSSDSGDEQFF
TGTGCCACCAGTGATTCCTCAGACTCCGGCGATGAGCAGTTCTTC
>NA|16|NA|TRBJ1-2|TRBV20-1
CSARDRGGKGHYGYTF
TGCAGTGCTAGAGACAGGGGAGGCAAGGGCCACTATGGCTACACCTTC
>NA|13|TRBD1|TRBJ2-7|TRBV20-1
CSADRVSSYEQYF
TGCAGTGCCGACAGGGTATCGTCCTACGAGCAGTACTTC
>NA|14|TRBD1|TRBJ2-3|TRBV2
CASDRGQSTDTQYF
TGTGCCAGTGACAGGGGGCAAAGCACAGATACGCAGTATTTT
>NA|16|NA|TRBJ2-2|TRBV9
CASSVSRGRSTGELFF
TGTGCCAGCAGCGTATCTCGAGGGAGATCAACCGGGGAGCTGTTTTTT
>NA|14|NA|TRBJ1-2|TRBV27
CASSLSPDSYGYTF
TGTGCCAGCAGTTTATCGCCTGATAGCTATGGCTACACCTTC